One sample yielded the 15 T cell receptor beta chains listed below, sequenced in a study of T-cell reconstitution after alpha-beta-depleted transplantation in children. For TCRbeta, the library was prepared with unique molecular identifiers. TCRdb processed the PCR reads anew with MiXCR; each CDR3 protein has one entry. The table lists just over 950,000 distinct CDR3 sequences, roughly 31% of them singletons. The source material was PBMCs, mostly from graft donor cells, sampled 360 days after TCRalphabeta/CD19-depleted stem cell transplant. These receptors were taken from a boy younger than two who had a stem cell transplant for SCID, so the T cells may come from the graft donor.

This clonotype was found a few times. The V and J genes are TRBV4-3 and TRBJ1-1; D unclear. Germline CDR1 reads LGHNA; CDR2 reads YSLEER. The ends were cut back, 0 bases at V and 6 bases at J, with 11 bases in the middle. The CDR3 is 14 residues long. This CDR3 reads CASSQDLEGAEAFF. CDR3 sequence (DNA): TGCGCCAGCAGCCAAGATCTCGAGGGAGCTGAAGCTTTCTTT.

This clonotype has just a few counts. The chain carries TRBV29-1 and TRBJ2-3, with D perhaps matching TRBD2 (7 bases). V gave up 2 bases and J gave up 0 bases, with 18 bases separating them. Germline V gives CDR1 SQVTM, CDR2 ANQGSEA. This CDR3 comprises 17 residues. As DNA, the CDR3 is TGCAGCGTTGAAAATATAGAGGGAGGGGGTAGCACAGATACGCAGTATTTT. This gives the protein CSVENIEGGGSTDTQYF.

The chain joins TRBV5-1 to TRBJ1-1; D possibly corresponds to TRBD1 (6 bases). CDR1 SGHRS and CDR2 YFSETQ come from the germline V gene. The V and J ends lost 4 bases and 2 bases respectively, with 18 bases between them. This CDR3 contains 16 residues. CDR3 DNA: TGCGCCAGCAGCCAGGTGGAAAGGACAGCTAACACTGAAGCTTTCTTT. Translating it yields CASSQVERTANTEAFF.

This clonotype was observed at least ten times. This chain joins TRBV2 and TRBJ1-1; TRBD1 aligns across 8 bases. Per the germline V gene, CDR1 is SNHLY and CDR2 is FYNNEI. V lost 7 bases and J lost 4; bases outside the gene matches: 8. The CDR3 is made up of 14 amino acids. For the CDR3, the DNA is TGTGCCAGCATCGGACAGGGAATTGGCACTGAAGCTTTCTTT. This sequence encodes CASIGQGIGTEAFF.

This chain uses TRBV7-8 with TRBJ1-4; perhaps TRBD1 as D (6 bases). CDR1 and CDR2 (germline): SGHVS, FQNEAQ. The CDR3 has 17 residues. Trimming removed 1 base from V and 2 bases from J, with 14 bases in between. CDR3 in amino acids: CASSLVGRGKTNEKLFF. DNA for the CDR3: TGTGCCAGCAGCTTAGTAGGGAGGGGGAAGACTAATGAAAAACTGTTTTTT.

The gene calls are TRBV7-9 and TRBJ1-1; TRBD1 matches at 8 bases. This CDR3 spans 16 amino acids. Germline assignment: CDR1 SEHNR and CDR2 FQNEAQ (reference sequence). J gave up 4 bases and V 4 bases, and 11 bases lay outside the gene matches. The CDR3 loop reads CASSSGQGPLSTEAFF. CDR3 DNA: TGTGCCAGCAGCTCCGGACAGGGACCTCTTAGCACTGAAGCTTTCTTT.

This clonotype was observed a handful of times. This chain links TRBV27 with TRBJ2-2, with TRBD2 identical over 10 bases. V was pared by 6 bases and J by 11 bases, with 9 bases of the junction left unmatched. Germline values: CDR1 MNHEY, CDR2 SMNVEV (reference sequence). The CDR3 spans 14 residues. The chain's CDR3 is CASSSLAGKKELFF. The CDR3 DNA follows: TGTGCCAGCAGCTCACTAGCGGGGAAGAAAGAGCTGTTTTTT.

A single count supports this clonotype. V gene TRBV6-1 combines with J gene TRBJ2-3, with D possibly being TRBD2 (6 bases). The germline V and J ends were trimmed by 7 bases and 2 bases, with 13 bases remaining between them. CDR3 length: 14 amino acids. Germline CDR1 reads MNHNS; CDR2 reads SASEGT. The CDR3 DNA reads as TGTGCCAGCATGGACCGGGGACTCACAGATACGCAGTATTTT. Its protein product is CASMDRGLTDTQYF.

V usage is TRBV19 and J usage is TRBJ2-3; TRBD2 aligns across 7 bases. The CDR3 has 19 residues. Trimming removed 6 bases from V and 3 bases from J; junction bases left unmatched: 21. CDR1 LNHDA and CDR2 SQIVND come from the germline V gene (reference sequence). The CDR3 sequence is CASSPLLGRGRDGTDTQYF. Here the CDR3 DNA reads TGTGCCAGTAGCCCCCTCCTGGGGAGGGGAAGGGACGGTACAGATACGCAGTATTTT.

This clonotype was detected a few times. The chain links TRBV5-1 to TRBJ2-1, with a tentative D call TRBD1 (6 bases). The CDR3 has 17 residues. Deletions cut 0 bases from V and 0 bases from J, with 13 bases between. Germline V CDR1 and CDR2: SGHRS, YFSETQ. CDR3 loop: CASSLAGTPNSYNEQFF. The DNA of the CDR3 is TGCGCCAGCAGCTTGGCAGGGACACCAAACTCCTACAATGAGCAGTTCTTC. Full variable domain (missing parts from reference TRBV5-1 and TRBJ2-1): KAGVTQTPRYLIKTRGQQVTLSCSPISGHRSVSWYQQTPGQGLQFLFEYFSETQRNKGNFPGRFSGRQFSNSRSEMNVSTLELGDSALYLCASSLAGTPNSYNEQFFGPGTRLTVL.

In its sample, this clonotype was seen a few times. V and J are TRBV5-6 and TRBJ2-1, with 12 bases lining up with TRBD1. The V gene's germline CDR1 is SGHDT and CDR2 YYEEEE. After removal of 4 bases from V and 6 bases from J, the junction contained 8 bases not matched to a gene. CDR3 size: 16 residues. DNA for the CDR3: TGTGCCAGCAGCCTTGGCGGGACAGGGGGCATCAATGAGCAGTTCTTC. This encodes CASSLGGTGGINEQFF.

V is TRBV20-1 and J is TRBJ2-7; maybe TRBD2 (6 bases). V was clipped by 0 bases and J by 1 base, with 19 bases between them. The germline CDR1 and CDR2 sequences are DFQATT and SNEGSKA (reference sequence). The CDR3 has 17 amino acids. CDR3 nucleotides: TGCAGTGCTAGAGATAAACGGGGCCGGGGGAGATCCTACGAGCAGTACTTC. Protein product: CSARDKRGRGRSYEQYF.

In this sample, this clonotype turned up many times. This chain connects TRBV29-1 to TRBJ2-3, with D unresolved. The V gene's germline CDR1 is SQVTM and CDR2 ANQGSEA. The CDR3 totals 10 residues. Trimming pared 4 bases from V and 7 bases from J, leaving 6 bases between. The CDR3 loop reads CSVGEYTQYF. CDR3 DNA sequence: TGCAGCGTTGGAGAGTATACGCAGTATTTT.

This clonotype has only a few counts. J is TRBJ1-2 and V is TRBV6-4, with 8 positions matching TRBD1. V shed 0 bases, J shed 8 bases, and the junction held 8 bases outside the gene matches. Per germline, CDR1 MRHNA and CDR2 SNTAGT. The length of the CDR3 is 15 residues. Written as DNA, the CDR3 is TGTGCCAGCAGTGACTCTACAGGGGGTAGAGTCGGCTACACCTTC. Its translation is CASSDSTGGRVGYTF.

V is TRBV28 and J is TRBJ1-5, with 7 positions matching TRBD1. Germline CDR1 reads MDHEN; CDR2 reads SYDVKM. With V trimmed by 4 bases and J by 4 bases, 4 bases remained unmatched. The CDR3 extends over 14 amino acids. Written as DNA, the CDR3 is TGTGCCAGCAGTTGGGACAGCTTTAATCAGCCCCAGCATTTT. This translates into CASSWDSFNQPQHF.